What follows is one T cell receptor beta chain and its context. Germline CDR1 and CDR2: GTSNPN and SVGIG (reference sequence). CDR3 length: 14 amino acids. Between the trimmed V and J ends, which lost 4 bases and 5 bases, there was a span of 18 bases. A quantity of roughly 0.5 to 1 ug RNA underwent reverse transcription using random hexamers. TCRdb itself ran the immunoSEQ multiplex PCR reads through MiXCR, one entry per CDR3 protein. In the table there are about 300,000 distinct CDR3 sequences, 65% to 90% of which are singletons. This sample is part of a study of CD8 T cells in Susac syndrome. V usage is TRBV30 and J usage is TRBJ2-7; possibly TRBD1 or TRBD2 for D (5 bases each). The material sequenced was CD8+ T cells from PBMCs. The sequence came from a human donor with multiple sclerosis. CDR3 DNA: TGTGCCTGGACCCACGGGGCAGGCTACGACGAGCAGTACTTC. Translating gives CAWTHGAGYDEQYF.